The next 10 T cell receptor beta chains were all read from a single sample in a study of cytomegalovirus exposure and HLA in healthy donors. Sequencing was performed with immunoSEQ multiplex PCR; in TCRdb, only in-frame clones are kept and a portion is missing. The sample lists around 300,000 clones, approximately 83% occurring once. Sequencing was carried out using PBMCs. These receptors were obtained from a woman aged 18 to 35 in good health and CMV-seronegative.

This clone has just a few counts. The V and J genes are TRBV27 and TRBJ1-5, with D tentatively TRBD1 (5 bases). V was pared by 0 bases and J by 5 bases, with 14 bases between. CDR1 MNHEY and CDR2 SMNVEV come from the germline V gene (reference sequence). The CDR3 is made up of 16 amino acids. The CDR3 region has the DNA TGTGCCAGCAGTTTATCGCGGGGACGGTACGATCAGCCCCAGCATTTT. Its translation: CASSLSRGRYDQPQHF.

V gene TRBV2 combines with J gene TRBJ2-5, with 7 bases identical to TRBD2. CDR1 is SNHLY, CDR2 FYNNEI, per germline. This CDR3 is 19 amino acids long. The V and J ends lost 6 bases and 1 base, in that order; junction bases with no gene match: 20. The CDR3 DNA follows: TGTGCCAGCAGCTCCGGTAGCGGGCCCCCCACCGCGTTCCAAGAGACCCAGTACTTC. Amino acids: CASSSGSGPPTAFQETQYF.

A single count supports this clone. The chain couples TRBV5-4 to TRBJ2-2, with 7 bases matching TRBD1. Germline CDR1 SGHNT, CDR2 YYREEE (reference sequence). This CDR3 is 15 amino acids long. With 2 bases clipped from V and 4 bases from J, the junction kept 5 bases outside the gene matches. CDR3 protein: CASSFPDRATGELFF. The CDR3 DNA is TGTGCCAGCAGCTTCCCAGACAGGGCCACCGGGGAGCTGTTTTTT.

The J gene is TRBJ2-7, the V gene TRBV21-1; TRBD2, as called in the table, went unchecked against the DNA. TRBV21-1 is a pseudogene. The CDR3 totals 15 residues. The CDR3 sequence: CASSNVVAGAYEQYF. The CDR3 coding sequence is TGTGCCAGCAGCAACGTCGTAGCGGGAGCCTACGAGCAGTACTTC.

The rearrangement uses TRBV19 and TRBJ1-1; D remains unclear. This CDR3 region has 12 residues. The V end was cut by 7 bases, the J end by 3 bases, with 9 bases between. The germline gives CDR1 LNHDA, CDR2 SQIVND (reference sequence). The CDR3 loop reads CASKTGYTEAFF. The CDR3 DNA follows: TGTGCCAGTAAAACGGGGTACACTGAAGCTTTCTTT.

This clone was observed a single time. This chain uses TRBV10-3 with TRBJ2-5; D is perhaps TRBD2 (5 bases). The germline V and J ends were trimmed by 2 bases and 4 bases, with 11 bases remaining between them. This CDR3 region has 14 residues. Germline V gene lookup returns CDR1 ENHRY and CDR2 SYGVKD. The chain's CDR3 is CAISEGSVVETQYF. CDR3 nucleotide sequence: TGTGCCATCAGTGAGGGGAGCGTAGTAGAGACCCAGTACTTC.

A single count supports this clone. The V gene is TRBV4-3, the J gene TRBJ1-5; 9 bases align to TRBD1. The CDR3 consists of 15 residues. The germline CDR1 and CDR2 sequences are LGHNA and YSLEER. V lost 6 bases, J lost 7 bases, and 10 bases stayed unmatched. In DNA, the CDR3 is TGCGCCAGCAGTCAATACAGGGGGCTGGGCCAGCCCCAGCATTTT. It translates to CASSQYRGLGQPQHF.

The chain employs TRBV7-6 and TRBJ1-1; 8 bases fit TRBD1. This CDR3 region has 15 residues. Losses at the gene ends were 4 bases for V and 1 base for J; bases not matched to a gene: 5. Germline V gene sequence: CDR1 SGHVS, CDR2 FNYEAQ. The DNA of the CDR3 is TGTGCCAGCAGCTGGGCAGGGGGCGCGAACACTGAAGCTTTCTTT. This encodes CASSWAGGANTEAFF.

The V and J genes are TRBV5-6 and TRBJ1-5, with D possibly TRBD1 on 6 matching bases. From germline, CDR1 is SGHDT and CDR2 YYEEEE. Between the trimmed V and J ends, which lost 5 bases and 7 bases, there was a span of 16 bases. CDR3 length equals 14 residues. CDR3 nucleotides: TGTGCCAGCAGTCGTGGACAGAACAGCCAGCCCCAGCATTTT. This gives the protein CASSRGQNSQPQHF.

The DNA of the CDR3 is TGCGCCAGCAGCCGTACTAGCGGGACATACGAGCAGTACTTC. Residues: CASSRTSGTYEQYF. J is TRBJ2-7 and V is TRBV5-1; 10 bases align to TRBD2. V gave up 4 bases and J gave up 4 bases; unmatched junction bases: 5. The CDR3 contains 14 residues. CDR1 and CDR2 (germline): SGHRS, YFSETQ.